This T cell receptor (beta chain) was retrieved from a study of technical replicates of blood from a handful of donors (dated by TCRdb to about 2017). With regard to this clone: Its specific antigen is unknown. No per-base quality is available; no much larger clone lies one base away.

Trimming removed 3 bases from V and 2 bases from J, leaving 20 bases between the germline ends. The CDR3 numbers 17 residues from cysteine through phenylalanine. The entry retains the CDR3 DNA only, 51 bases that are in frame from base 1. The germline V gene gives CDR1 as KGHSH and CDR2 as LQKENI. Library method: the immunoSEQ multiplex PCR assay. In its TCRdb copy, this immuneACCESS table keeps in-frame sequences only and misses some clones. Where compared with another copy, unresolved V genes explain less than half of these, and the others have no known cause. Across this sample there are around 15,000 clones, with over 75% seen only once. Around an eighth of the sample belongs to the ten largest clones.

Sequencing was done on a sample of PBMCs. This clonotype originated in a human donor in good health. The rearranged segments are TRBV18 and TRBJ2-7; a tentative D match to TRBD2 spans 6 bases. Here is the DNA: TGTGCCAGCTCACCGGCTGCGATTAGCGGAGGGGCCTACGAGCAGTACTTC. It translates to CASSPAAISGGAYEQYF.